The 12 T cell receptor beta chains presented below share a single source sample, sequenced in a study of vaccination effects on CD4 cells after COVID-19. No cognate antigen is known for these TCRs. Generated by immunoSEQ multiplex PCR, the TCRdb table keeps only in-frame clones and is missing some. The data contain 70,000 or so clones, roughly three quarters of them singletons. Following culture for about ten days, CD4+ T cells were isolated. The sample in question was CD4+ T cells from PBMCs cultured without peptide, obtained before COVID-19 vaccination. The receptors derive from a human donor who received a COVID-19 vaccine.

The chain has TRBV9 and TRBJ2-5; TRBD1 or TRBD2 may be the D gene (5 bases each). V was shortened by 0 bases and J by 2 bases, with 11 bases between the two germline ends. The length of the CDR3 is 15 residues. Per the germline V gene, CDR1 is SGDLS and CDR2 is YYNGEE. The CDR3 sequence is CASSVGGIGQETQYF. CDR3 DNA sequence: TGTGCCAGCAGCGTAGGGGGGATAGGGCAAGAGACCCAGTACTTC.

The J gene is TRBJ2-1, the V gene TRBV4-1, with 13 bases lining up with TRBD2. The CDR3 covers 17 residues. Trimming took 4 bases from V and 9 from J; bases not matched to a gene: 12. CDR1 and CDR2 from the germline V gene are MGHRA and YSYEKL. CDR3 in amino acids: CASSPGLAGLLTGEQFF. The CDR3 nucleotides read TGCGCCAGCAGCCCGGGACTAGCGGGGCTCTTAACAGGTGAGCAGTTCTTC.

J is TRBJ2-3 and V is TRBV24-1; tentatively, D is TRBD1 (6 bases). Germline CDR1 and CDR2: KGHDR and SFDVKD. Between the trimmed V and J ends, which lost 2 bases and 4 bases, there was a span of 18 bases. The CDR3 contains 17 residues. CDR3 sequence reads: CATSDSGPQGNADTQYF. The CDR3 DNA follows: TGTGCCACCAGTGATTCGGGGCCCCAGGGGAATGCAGATACGCAGTATTTT.

The V gene is TRBV7-9, the J gene TRBJ2-7; weak D call: TRBD1 (5 bases). Germline values: CDR1 SEHNR, CDR2 FQNEAQ (reference sequence). There are 14 residues in the CDR3. Between the trimmed V and J ends, which lost 3 bases and 4 bases, there was a span of 13 bases. Here the CDR3 DNA reads TGTGCCAGCAGCTTCGGTCCTAGGGGATACGAGCAGTACGTC. Amino acid sequence: CASSFGPRGYEQYV.

The chain uses TRBV12-3 or TRBV12-4 and TRBJ2-7, with D possibly being TRBD1 (6 bases). The length of the CDR3 is 13 residues. V was shortened by 6 bases and J by 3 bases, with 12 bases between the two germline ends. The CDR3 loop is CASSRGHLYEQYV. CDR3 sequence (DNA): TGTGCCAGCAGCCGGGGACACCTCTACGAGCAGTACGTC.

The V call is TRBV30, the J call TRBJ1-1; D is undetermined. The length of the CDR3 is 12 residues. Germline lookup yields CDR1 GTSNPN and CDR2 SVGIG (reference sequence). The V and J ends lost 1 base and 4 bases respectively, with 7 bases between them. Here the CDR3 DNA reads TGTGCCTGGAGTGAGCAAGGCACTGAAGCTTTCTTT. It yields the protein CAWSEQGTEAFF.

The rearrangement links TRBV4-1 to TRBJ1-2; no clear D. The CDR3 extends over 15 amino acids. V lost 1 base and J lost 8, with 17 bases in between. Germline V gene data show CDR1 as MGHRA and CDR2 as YSYEKL. CDR3 nucleotide sequence: TGCGCCAGCAGCCAAGGGACGGGGATTCTGGAGGGCTACACCTTC. Protein: CASSQGTGILEGYTF.

This clone appeared a few times. The V gene is TRBV6-5, the J gene TRBJ1-1; D is unclear. Germline assignment: CDR1 MNHEY and CDR2 SVGAGI. CDR3 size: 14 residues. V lost 7 bases and J lost 6, with 18 bases in between. Written as DNA, the CDR3 is TGTGCCAGCACCTCCCTGAGGGCGATCGCTGAAGCTTTCTTT. Translation: CASTSLRAIAEAFF.

The CDR3 protein is CASSRQGSYEQYV. CDR3 in DNA: TGTGCCAGCAGTCGACAGGGGTCCTACGAGCAGTACGTC. The chain is built from TRBV6-5 and TRBJ2-7, with 8 bases identical to TRBD1. V shed 5 bases, J shed 1 base, and the junction held 1 base outside the gene matches. The CDR3 runs 13 residues. Germline CDR1 MNHEY, CDR2 SVGAGI.

The chain combines TRBV10-2 with TRBJ2-7; 9 nucleotides agree with TRBD1. The germline CDR1 and CDR2 sequences are WSHSY and SAAADI. V trimming: 7 bases; J trimming: 6 bases; junction bases outside the gene matches: 1. There are 11 residues in the CDR3. The chain's CDR3 is CASKTGGEQYV. The CDR3 DNA sequence: TGCGCCAGCAAGACAGGGGGCGAGCAGTACGTC.

V gene TRBV28 combines with J gene TRBJ1-1; D call uncertain. V was clipped by 3 bases and J by 4 bases, with 9 bases between them. From germline, CDR1 is MDHEN and CDR2 SYDVKM. The CDR3 has 13 residues. In DNA, the CDR3 is TGTGCCAGCAGTTTGCCTTTATTCACTGAAGCTTTCTTT. Residues: CASSLPLFTEAFF.

CDR3 coding DNA: TGTGCCAGCAGTTACGAAGCGGGGGCCAACGTCCTGACTTTC. It codes for CASSYEAGANVLTF. The V call is TRBV6-5, the J call TRBJ2-6, with unresolved D. This CDR3 is built from 14 residues. V was pared by 2 bases and J by 4 bases, with 6 bases between. Germline assignment: CDR1 MNHEY and CDR2 SVGAGI.